These 24 T cell receptor beta chains share one sample of origin, sequenced in a study of control samples from healthy donors and cancer patients. The assay was immunoSEQ multiplex PCR, and TCRdb's table has in-frame clones only and misses some. The sample yields 100,000 to 150,000 clones, around 92% seen once. Specimen: PBMCs. These receptor sequences come from a man older than 75 with head and neck cancer.

The CDR3 DNA reads TGCGCCAGCAGCCAGGGACCGACTTTTCCCCAGCATTTT. It yields the protein CASSQGPTFPQHF. The chain is built from TRBV10-1 and TRBJ1-5; weak D call: TRBD1 (5 bases). The CDR3 extends over 13 amino acids. Germline V gives CDR1 WNHNN, CDR2 SYGVQD (reference sequence). The V gene lost 6 bases and the J gene lost 10 bases, with 16 bases spanning the gap.

This chain joins TRBV29-1 and TRBJ2-7; no definite D call. The V gene lost 5 bases and the J gene lost 0 bases, with 5 bases spanning the gap. Germline CDR1 and CDR2: SQVTM and ANQGSEA. This CDR3 has 11 residues. In DNA, the CDR3 is TGCAGCGTTTACTCCTCCTACGAGCAGTACTTC. This translates into CSVYSSYEQYF.

The chain has TRBV5-5 and TRBJ2-1, with 8 bases lining up with TRBD1. The germline V gene encodes CDR1 SGHKS and CDR2 YYEKEE (reference sequence). Trimming at V came to 4 bases and at J to 4 bases, leaving 4 bases not matched to a gene. There are 14 residues in the CDR3. The CDR3 coding sequence is TGTGCCAGCAGCAGGGGACAGGAGTACAATGAGCAGTTCTTC. Its translation is CASSRGQEYNEQFF.

The chain is built from TRBV27 and TRBJ2-2, with 8 bases fitting TRBD1. The junction had 20 bases not matched to a gene; V was cut back by 6 bases and J by 2 bases. In germline, CDR1 is MNHEY, CDR2 SMNVEV (reference sequence). The CDR3 is 20 residues long. CDR3: CASRSRGQVTVGANTGELFF. The DNA for the CDR3 is TGTGCCAGCAGATCCCGGGGACAGGTGACCGTTGGGGCAAACACCGGGGAGCTGTTTTTT.

The J gene is TRBJ1-1, the V gene TRBV27; D possibly corresponds to TRBD1 (6 bases). CDR3 size: 12 residues. V gave up 5 bases and J gave up 3 bases, with 7 bases separating them. Germline lookup yields CDR1 MNHEY and CDR2 SMNVEV (reference sequence). The CDR3 loop reads CASSTGYTEAFF. CDR3 nucleotide sequence: TGTGCCAGCAGTACAGGGTACACTGAAGCTTTCTTT.

The J gene is TRBJ2-3, the V gene TRBV5-1; TRBD2 agrees at 8 bases. Germline CDR1 reads SGHRS; CDR2 reads YFSETQ. V was pared by 0 bases and J by 4 bases, with 4 bases of the junction left unmatched. The CDR3 loop spans 15 amino acids. CDR3 in amino acids: CASSLGRGDADTQYF. The CDR3 bases are TGCGCCAGCAGCTTGGGGCGGGGGGACGCAGATACGCAGTATTTT.

The chain carries TRBV7-9 and TRBJ2-5; 11 bases are a match to TRBD1. V shed 3 bases and J 5 bases; nucleotides not matched to a gene: 5. The CDR3 extends over 15 amino acids. Per the germline V gene, CDR1 is SEHNR and CDR2 is FQNEAQ (reference sequence). CDR3 coding DNA: TGTGCCAGCAGCTTCCGGGACAGGGGGTCGGAGACCCAGTACTTC. As protein: CASSFRDRGSETQYF. The full variable domain, rest sourced from reference TRBV7-9 and TRBJ2-5, is DTGVSQNPRHKITKRGQNVTFRCDPISEHNRLYWYRQTLGQGPEFLTYFQNEAQLEKSRLLSDRFSAERPKGSFSTLEIQRTEQGDSAMYLCASSFRDRGSETQYFGPGTRLLVL.

The rearrangement joins TRBV10-3 to TRBJ1-3, with D hard to call. Trimming shortened V by 6 bases and J by 4 bases, and 7 bases separated the two germline ends. This CDR3 region has 12 residues. The germline V gene encodes CDR1 ENHRY and CDR2 SYGVKD. The DNA for the CDR3 is TGTGCCATCAGCCTAGAGGGAAACACCATATATTTT. It encodes CAISLEGNTIYF.

The CDR3, as DNA: TGCGCCAGCAAGGTGGACAGGGTGAGGGAGCAGTACTTC. Residues: CASKVDRVREQYF. J is TRBJ2-7 and V is TRBV5-1; the match to TRBD1 covers 8 bases. CDR3 length equals 13 residues. Germline CDR1 is SGHRS and CDR2 is YFSETQ. The trim removed 6 bases at V and 7 bases at J, leaving 9 bases unmatched.

The J gene is TRBJ2-7, the V gene TRBV5-1; 8 positions match TRBD2. The CDR3 spans 15 residues. Germline V gene lookup returns CDR1 SGHRS and CDR2 YFSETQ. Trimming removed 2 bases from V and 0 bases from J; junction bases left unmatched: 4. CDR3 region: CASSFLAGSSYEQYF. The CDR3 nucleotides are TGCGCCAGCAGCTTTCTAGCGGGTAGCTCCTACGAGCAGTACTTC.

The rearrangement links TRBV2 to TRBJ2-3; weak D call: TRBD1 (5 bases). The CDR3 has 14 residues. V lost 3 bases and J lost 3, with 10 bases in between. Looked up from germline, CDR1 is SNHLY and CDR2 is FYNNEI. The DNA of the CDR3 is TGTGCCAGCAGTGACGGCAGGGCAACAGATACGCAGTATTTT. This encodes CASSDGRATDTQYF. Variable domain in full (rest from reference TRBV2 and TRBJ2-3): EPEVTQTPSHQVTQMGQEVILRCVPISNHLYFYWYRQILGQKVEFLVSFYNNEISEKSEIFDDQFSVERPDGSNFTLKIRSTKLEDSAMYFCASSDGRATDTQYFGPGTRLTVL.

The rearrangement links TRBV9 to TRBJ1-2; a possible D gene is TRBD1 (5 bases). The CDR3 has 13 amino acids. Trimming removed 0 bases at V and 7 bases at J, with 10 bases between. Germline V lookup: CDR1 SGDLS, CDR2 YYNGEE. The CDR3 protein is CASSVEGRGGYTF. CDR3 coding DNA: TGTGCCAGCAGCGTAGAAGGGAGGGGTGGCTACACCTTC.

The rearrangement joins TRBV6-6 to TRBJ1-3, with D unresolved. In germline, CDR1 is MNHNY, CDR2 SVGAGI (reference sequence). The CDR3 covers 12 residues. V was pared by 6 bases and J by 4 bases, with 7 bases between. CDR3 sequence (DNA): TGTGCCAGCAGCGGACTGGGAAACACCATATATTTT. The encoded protein is CASSGLGNTIYF.

As DNA, the CDR3 is TGTGCCAGCAGCTCCCGGGGGACAGGGCAAGGGTACGAGCAGTACTTC. It yields the protein CASSSRGTGQGYEQYF. The chain is built from TRBV11-1 and TRBJ2-7; TRBD1 aligns across 9 bases. The CDR3 covers 16 residues. CDR1 is SGHAT, CDR2 FQDESV, per germline (reference sequence). Losses at the gene ends were 4 bases for V and 4 bases for J; bases not matched to a gene: 11.

The chain links TRBV14 to TRBJ1-1; D might be TRBD1 (6 bases). The CDR3 has 19 amino acids. The germline CDR1 and CDR2 sequences are SGHDN and FVKESK. Trimming took 1 base from V and 1 from J, leaving 22 bases between them. This chain's CDR3 is CASSQAGAPSPYTNTEAFF. The CDR3 coding sequence is TGTGCCAGCAGCCAAGCAGGGGCGCCATCACCATACACGAACACTGAAGCTTTCTTT.

The chain uses TRBV24-1 and TRBJ1-3; no reliable D call. Deletions cut 0 bases from V and 3 bases from J, with 8 bases between. Looked up from germline, CDR1 is KGHDR and CDR2 is SFDVKD. This CDR3 has 15 residues. The CDR3 sequence is CATSDLLRLGNTIYF. CDR3 DNA sequence: TGTGCCACCAGTGATTTGCTCAGACTTGGAAACACCATATATTTT.

The genes are TRBV7-8 and TRBJ1-5; TRBD1 matches at 9 bases. Germline lookup yields CDR1 SGHVS and CDR2 FQNEAQ. Trimming at V came to 5 bases and at J to 1 base, leaving 6 bases not matched to a gene. The CDR3 has 16 residues. CDR3 DNA: TGTGCCAGCAGCCTAGGGACAGGGATGAGCAATCAGCCCCAGCATTTT. Its protein is CASSLGTGMSNQPQHF.

This chain uses TRBV5-6 with TRBJ1-1, with D maybe TRBD1 (5 bases). V shed 0 bases and J shed 6 bases, with 12 bases lying between them. The CDR3 loop spans 14 amino acids. CDR1 is SGHDT, CDR2 YYEEEE, per germline. The CDR3 sequence: CASSLGQRPAEAFF. CDR3 bases: TGTGCCAGCAGCTTGGGACAGCGCCCGGCTGAAGCTTTCTTT.

The J gene is TRBJ2-5, the V gene TRBV30; D is possibly TRBD2 (5 bases). This CDR3 has 14 amino acids. V was cut by 0 bases and J by 1 base, with 9 bases left in between. Per the germline V gene, CDR1 is GTSNPN and CDR2 is SVGIG (reference sequence). The CDR3 loop is CAWSVLRGQETQYF. The DNA for the CDR3 is TGTGCCTGGAGTGTACTCCGGGGCCAAGAGACCCAGTACTTC.

This chain uses TRBV27 with TRBJ1-3, with TRBD1 as a possible D gene (5 bases). Deletions cut 4 bases from V and 4 bases from J, with 11 bases between. The CDR3 covers 14 residues. Germline loops: CDR1 MNHEY, CDR2 SMNVEV (reference sequence). CDR3 loop: CASSSDTEGNTIYF. CDR3 in DNA: TGTGCCAGCAGTTCGGACACGGAAGGAAACACCATATATTTT.

CDR3 amino acids: CASSPGTRDEQFF. DNA for the CDR3: TGTGCCAGCTCACCCGGGACTAGGGATGAGCAGTTCTTC. V is TRBV18 and J is TRBJ2-1; 8 bases are a match to TRBD2. Trimming cost V 3 bases and J 8 bases; bases outside gene matches: 3. This CDR3 has 13 residues. Germline loops: CDR1 KGHSH, CDR2 LQKENI.

This rearrangement joins TRBV7-6 to TRBJ2-3, with TRBD2 identical over 11 bases. The CDR3 has 15 residues. The ends lost 1 base at V and 3 bases at J; junction bases unmatched: 0. Per the germline V gene, CDR1 is SGHVS and CDR2 is FNYEAQ. The CDR3, as DNA: TGTGCCAGCAGCTTAGTAGCGGGGGGGACAGATACGCAGTATTTT. Protein: CASSLVAGGTDTQYF.

This clone has a single count. The rearrangement links TRBV5-6 to TRBJ2-4; tentatively, D is TRBD2 (6 bases). Between the trimmed V and J ends, which lost 7 bases and 6 bases, there was a span of 17 bases. The CDR3 covers 14 residues. Per germline, CDR1 SGHDT and CDR2 YYEEEE. The CDR3: CASSVGASVNIQYF. The DNA for the CDR3 is TGTGCCAGCTCGGTAGGGGCTAGCGTAAACATTCAGTACTTC. The whole variable domain, filled in from reference TRBV5-6 and TRBJ2-4, reads DAGVTQSPTHLIKTRGQQVTLRCSPKSGHDTVSWYQQALGQGPQFIFQYYEEEERQRGNFPDRFSGHQFPNYSSELNVNALLLGDSALYLCASSVGASVNIQYFGAGTRLSVL.

V usage is TRBV25-1 and J usage is TRBJ1-4, with TRBD1 matching over 7 bases. The CDR3 has 15 residues. J gave up 4 bases and V 3 bases, and 5 bases lay outside the gene matches. Germline V lookup: CDR1 MGHDK, CDR2 SYGVNS. The CDR3 sequence: CASSDWTGDNEKLFF. CDR3 nucleotide sequence: TGTGCCAGCAGTGATTGGACAGGAGATAATGAAAAACTGTTTTTT. Using reference TRBV25-1 and TRBJ1-4 for the parts outside the CDR3, the full variable domain is EADIYQTPRYLVIGTGKKITLECSQTMGHDKMYWYQQDPGMELHLIHYSYGVNSTEKGDLSSESTVSRIRTEHFPLTLESARPSHTSQYLCASSDWTGDNEKLFFGSGTQLSVL.